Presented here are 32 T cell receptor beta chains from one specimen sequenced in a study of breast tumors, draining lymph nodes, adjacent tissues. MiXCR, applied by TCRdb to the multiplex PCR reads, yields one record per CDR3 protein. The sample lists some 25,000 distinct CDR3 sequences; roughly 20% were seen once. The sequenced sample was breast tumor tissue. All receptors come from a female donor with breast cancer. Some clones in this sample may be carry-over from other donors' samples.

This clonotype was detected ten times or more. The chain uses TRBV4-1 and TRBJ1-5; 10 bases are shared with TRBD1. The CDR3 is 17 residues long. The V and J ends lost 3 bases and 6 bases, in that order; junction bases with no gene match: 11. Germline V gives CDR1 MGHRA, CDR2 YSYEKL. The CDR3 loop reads CASSQAGTGDSSQPQHF. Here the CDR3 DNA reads TGCGCCAGCAGCCAGGCCGGGACAGGGGATTCGAGTCAGCCCCAGCATTTT.

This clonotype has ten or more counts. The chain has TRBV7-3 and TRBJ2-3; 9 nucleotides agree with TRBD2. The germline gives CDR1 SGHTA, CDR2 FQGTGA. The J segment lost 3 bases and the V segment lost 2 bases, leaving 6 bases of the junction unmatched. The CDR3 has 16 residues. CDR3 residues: CASSLSGLAGTDTQYF. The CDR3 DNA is TGTGCCAGCAGCTTATCTGGGCTAGCGGGAACAGATACGCAGTATTTT. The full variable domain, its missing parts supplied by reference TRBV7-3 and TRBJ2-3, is GAGVSQTPSNKVTEKGKYVELRCDPISGHTALYWYRQSLGQGPEFLIYFQGTGAADDSGLPNDRFFAVRPEGSVSTLKIQRTERGDSAVYLCASSLSGLAGTDTQYFGPGTRLTVL.

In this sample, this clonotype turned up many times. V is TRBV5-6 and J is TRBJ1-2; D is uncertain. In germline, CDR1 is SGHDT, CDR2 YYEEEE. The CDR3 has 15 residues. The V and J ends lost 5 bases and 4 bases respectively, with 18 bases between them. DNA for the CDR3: TGTGCCAGCAGACCGGGAAACCGGGCACTCTATGGCTACACCTTC. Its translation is CASRPGNRALYGYTF. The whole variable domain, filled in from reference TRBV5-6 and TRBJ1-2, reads DAGVTQSPTHLIKTRGQQVTLRCSPKSGHDTVSWYQQALGQGPQFIFQYYEEEERQRGNFPDRFSGHQFPNYSSELNVNALLLGDSALYLCASRPGNRALYGYTFGSGTRLTVV.

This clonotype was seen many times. CDR3 sequence: CSASDGLQAEAFF. The CDR3 region has the DNA TGCAGTGCTAGTGACGGACTACAAGCTGAAGCTTTCTTT. The chain recombines TRBV20-1 with TRBJ1-1; D uncertain. Germline V gene data show CDR1 as DFQATT and CDR2 as SNEGSKA (reference sequence). CDR3 size: 13 residues. V was pared by 3 bases and J by 6 bases, with 14 bases between.

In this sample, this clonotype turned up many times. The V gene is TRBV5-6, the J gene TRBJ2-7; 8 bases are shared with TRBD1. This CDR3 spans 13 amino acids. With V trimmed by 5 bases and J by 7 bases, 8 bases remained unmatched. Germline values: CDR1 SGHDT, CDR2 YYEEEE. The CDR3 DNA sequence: TGTGCCAGCAGTCGGCAGGGGGCCACTGAGCAGTACTTC. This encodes CASSRQGATEQYF. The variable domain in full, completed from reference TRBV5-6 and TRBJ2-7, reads DAGVTQSPTHLIKTRGQQVTLRCSPKSGHDTVSWYQQALGQGPQFIFQYYEEEERQRGNFPDRFSGHQFPNYSSELNVNALLLGDSALYLCASSRQGATEQYFGPGTRLTVT.

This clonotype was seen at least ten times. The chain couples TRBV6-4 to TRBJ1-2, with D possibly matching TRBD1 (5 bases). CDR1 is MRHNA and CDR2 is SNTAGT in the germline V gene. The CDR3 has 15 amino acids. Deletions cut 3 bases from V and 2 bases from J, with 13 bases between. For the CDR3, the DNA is TGTGCCAGCAGTGAGGGTGTCAGGGTGAACTATGGCTACACCTTC. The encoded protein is CASSEGVRVNYGYTF.

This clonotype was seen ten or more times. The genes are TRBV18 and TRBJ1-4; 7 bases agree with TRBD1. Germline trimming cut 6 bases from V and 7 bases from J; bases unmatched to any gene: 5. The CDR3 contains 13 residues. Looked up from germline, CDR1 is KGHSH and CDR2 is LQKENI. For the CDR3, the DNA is TGTGCCAGCTCCGGGACAGTGAGTGAAAAACTGTTTTTT. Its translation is CASSGTVSEKLFF.

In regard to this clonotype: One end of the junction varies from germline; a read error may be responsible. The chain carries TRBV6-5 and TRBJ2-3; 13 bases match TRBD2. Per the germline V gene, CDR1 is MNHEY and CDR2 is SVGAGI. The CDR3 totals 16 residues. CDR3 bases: TGTGCCAGCAGTCGCGGACTAGCGGGAGTTGGAGATACGCAGTGCTTT. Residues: CASSRGLAGVGDTQCF.

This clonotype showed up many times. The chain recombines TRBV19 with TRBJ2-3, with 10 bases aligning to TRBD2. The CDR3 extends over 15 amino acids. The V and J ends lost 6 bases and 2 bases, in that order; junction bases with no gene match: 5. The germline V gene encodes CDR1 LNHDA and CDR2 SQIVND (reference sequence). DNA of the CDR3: TGTGCCAGTAGAGGAGCGGGAGGGCCCACAGATACGCAGTATTTT. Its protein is CASRGAGGPTDTQYF.

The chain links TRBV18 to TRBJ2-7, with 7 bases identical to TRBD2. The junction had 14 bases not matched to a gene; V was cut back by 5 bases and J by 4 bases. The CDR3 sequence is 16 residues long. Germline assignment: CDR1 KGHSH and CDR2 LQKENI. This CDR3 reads CASSKLKAGALYEQYF. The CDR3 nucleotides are TGTGCCAGCTCAAAGCTGAAGGCGGGAGCGTTATACGAGCAGTACTTC.

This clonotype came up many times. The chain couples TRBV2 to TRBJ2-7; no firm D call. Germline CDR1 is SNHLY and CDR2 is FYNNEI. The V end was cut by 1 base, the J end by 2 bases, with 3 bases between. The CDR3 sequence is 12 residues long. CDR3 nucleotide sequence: TGTGCCAGCAGTGAAGACACCTACGAGCAGTACTTC. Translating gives CASSEDTYEQYF.

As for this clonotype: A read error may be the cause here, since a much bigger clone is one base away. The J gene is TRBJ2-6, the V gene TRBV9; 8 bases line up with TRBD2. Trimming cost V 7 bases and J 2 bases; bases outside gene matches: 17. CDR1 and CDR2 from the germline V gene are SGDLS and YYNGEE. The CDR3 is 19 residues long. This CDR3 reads CASGERGGRYITGANVLTF. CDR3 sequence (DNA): TGTGCCAGCGGCGAACGGGGGGGGCGCTATATAACTGGGGCCAACGTCCTGACTTTC.

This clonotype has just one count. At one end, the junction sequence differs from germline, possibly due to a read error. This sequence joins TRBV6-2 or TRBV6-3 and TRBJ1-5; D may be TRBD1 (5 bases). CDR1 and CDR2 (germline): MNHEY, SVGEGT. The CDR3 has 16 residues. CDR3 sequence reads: CASSPTIQGGDQPQHF. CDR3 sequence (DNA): TGTGCCAGCAGCCCTACAATTCAGGGAGGCGATCAGCCCCAGCATTTC.

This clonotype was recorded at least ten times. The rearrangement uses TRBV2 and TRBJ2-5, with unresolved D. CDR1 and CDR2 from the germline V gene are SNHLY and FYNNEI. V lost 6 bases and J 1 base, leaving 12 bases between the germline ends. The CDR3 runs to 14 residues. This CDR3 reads CASSRRRVQETQYF. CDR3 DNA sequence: TGTGCCAGCAGCCGCCGAAGGGTCCAAGAGACCCAGTACTTC.

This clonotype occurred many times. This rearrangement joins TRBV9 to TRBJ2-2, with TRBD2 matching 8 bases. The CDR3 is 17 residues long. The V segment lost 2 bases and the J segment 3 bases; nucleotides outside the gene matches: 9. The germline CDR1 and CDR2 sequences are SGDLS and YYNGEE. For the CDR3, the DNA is TGTGCCAGCAGCGTCCAAGCGGGAGAGTCTGACACCGGGGAGCTGTTTTTT. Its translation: CASSVQAGESDTGELFF.

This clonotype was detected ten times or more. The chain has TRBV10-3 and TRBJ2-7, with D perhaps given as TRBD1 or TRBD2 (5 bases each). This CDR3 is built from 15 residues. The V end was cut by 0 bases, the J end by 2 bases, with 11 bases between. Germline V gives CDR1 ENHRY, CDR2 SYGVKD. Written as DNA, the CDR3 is TGTGCCATCAGTGAGTCATGGGGGTCGACCTACGAGCAGTACTTC. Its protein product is CAISESWGSTYEQYF.

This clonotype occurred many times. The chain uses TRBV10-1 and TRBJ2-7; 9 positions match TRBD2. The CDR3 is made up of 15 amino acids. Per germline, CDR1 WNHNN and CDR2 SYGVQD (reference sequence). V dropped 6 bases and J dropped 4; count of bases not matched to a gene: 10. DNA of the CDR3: TGCGCCAGCAGCCCGGCTAGCGGGATGAGTTACGAGCAGTACTTC. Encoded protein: CASSPASGMSYEQYF.

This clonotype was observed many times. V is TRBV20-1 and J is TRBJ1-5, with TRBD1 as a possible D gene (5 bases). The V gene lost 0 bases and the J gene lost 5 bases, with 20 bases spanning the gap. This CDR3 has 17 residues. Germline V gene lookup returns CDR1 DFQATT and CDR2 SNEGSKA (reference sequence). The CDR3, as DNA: TGCAGTGCTAGAGATCAAGGAGGCAGGGAGGTCTATCAGCCCCAGCATTTT. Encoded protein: CSARDQGGREVYQPQHF.

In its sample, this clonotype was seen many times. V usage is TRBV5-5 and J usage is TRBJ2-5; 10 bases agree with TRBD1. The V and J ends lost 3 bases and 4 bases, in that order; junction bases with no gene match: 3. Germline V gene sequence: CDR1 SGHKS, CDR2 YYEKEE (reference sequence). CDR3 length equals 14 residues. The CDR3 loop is CASSWWTGGETQYF. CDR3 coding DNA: TGTGCCAGCAGCTGGTGGACAGGGGGAGAGACCCAGTACTTC.

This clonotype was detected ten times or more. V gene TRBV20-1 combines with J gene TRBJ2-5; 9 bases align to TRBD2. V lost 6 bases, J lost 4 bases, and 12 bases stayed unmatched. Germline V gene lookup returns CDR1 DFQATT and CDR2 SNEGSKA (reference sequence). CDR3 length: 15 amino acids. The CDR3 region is CSAPPSGEVGETQYF. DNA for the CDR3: TGCAGTGCGCCCCCTAGCGGGGAGGTCGGAGAGACCCAGTACTTC.

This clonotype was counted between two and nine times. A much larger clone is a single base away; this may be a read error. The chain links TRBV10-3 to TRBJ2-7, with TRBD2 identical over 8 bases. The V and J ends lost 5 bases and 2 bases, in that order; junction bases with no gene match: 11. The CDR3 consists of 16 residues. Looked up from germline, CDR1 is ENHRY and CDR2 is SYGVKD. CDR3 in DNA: TGTGCCATCAGTTATATCCGGGAGGGCGGCCCCTACGAGCAGTACTTC. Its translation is CAISYIREGGPYEQYF.

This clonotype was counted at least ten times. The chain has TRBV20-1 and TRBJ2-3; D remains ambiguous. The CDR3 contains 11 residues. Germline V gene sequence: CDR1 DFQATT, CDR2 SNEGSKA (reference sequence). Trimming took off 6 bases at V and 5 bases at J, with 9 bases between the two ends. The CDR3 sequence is CSAPTGDTQYF. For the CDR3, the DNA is TGCAGTGCCCCCACCGGAGATACGCAGTATTTT.

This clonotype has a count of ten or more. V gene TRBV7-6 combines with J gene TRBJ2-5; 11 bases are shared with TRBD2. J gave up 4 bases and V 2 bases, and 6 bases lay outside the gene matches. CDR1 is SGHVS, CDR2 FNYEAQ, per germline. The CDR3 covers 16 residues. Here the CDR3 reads CASSLLTSGSGETQYF. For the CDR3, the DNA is TGTGCCAGCAGCTTACTCACTAGCGGGAGTGGAGAGACCCAGTACTTC.

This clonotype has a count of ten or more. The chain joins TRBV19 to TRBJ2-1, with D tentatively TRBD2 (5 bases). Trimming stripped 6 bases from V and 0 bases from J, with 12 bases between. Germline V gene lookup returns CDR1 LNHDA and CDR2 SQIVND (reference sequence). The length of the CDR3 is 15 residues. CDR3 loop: CASRRSEGSYNEQFF. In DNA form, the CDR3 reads TGTGCCAGTAGAAGAAGCGAGGGCTCCTACAATGAGCAGTTCTTC.

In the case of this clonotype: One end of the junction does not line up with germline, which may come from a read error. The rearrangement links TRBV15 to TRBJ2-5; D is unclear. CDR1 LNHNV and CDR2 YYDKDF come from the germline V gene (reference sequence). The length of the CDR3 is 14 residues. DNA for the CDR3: TGTGCCACTAGCAGAGGTACCAGAAGAGAGACCCAGTACTTC. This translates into CATSRGTRRETQYF. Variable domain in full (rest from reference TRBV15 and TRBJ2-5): DAMVIQNPRYQVTQFGKPVTLSCSQTLNHNVMYWYQQKSSQAPKLLFHYYDKDFNNEADTPDNFQSRRPNTSFCFLDIRSPGLGDTAMYLCATSRGTRRETQYFGPGTRLLVL.

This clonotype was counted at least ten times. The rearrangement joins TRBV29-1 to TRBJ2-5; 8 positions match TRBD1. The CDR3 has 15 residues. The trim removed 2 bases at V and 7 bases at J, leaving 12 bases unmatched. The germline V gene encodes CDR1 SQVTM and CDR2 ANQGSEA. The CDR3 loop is CSVELDRAAEGTQYF. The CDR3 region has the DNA TGCAGCGTTGAATTGGACAGGGCTGCGGAAGGGACCCAGTACTTC.

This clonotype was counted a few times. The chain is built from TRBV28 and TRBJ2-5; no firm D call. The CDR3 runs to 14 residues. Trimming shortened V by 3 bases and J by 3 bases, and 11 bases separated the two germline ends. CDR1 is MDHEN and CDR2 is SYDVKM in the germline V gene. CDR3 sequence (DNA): TGTGCCAGCAGTTTCGACGGAATCAAAGAGACCCAGTACTTC. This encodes CASSFDGIKETQYF.

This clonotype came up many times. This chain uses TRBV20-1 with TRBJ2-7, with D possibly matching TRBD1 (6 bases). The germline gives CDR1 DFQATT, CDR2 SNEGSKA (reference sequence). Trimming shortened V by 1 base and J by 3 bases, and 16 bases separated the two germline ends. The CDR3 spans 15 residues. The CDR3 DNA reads TGCAGTGCTAGAGGCAACAGGGCCCAAGACTACGAGCAGTACTTC. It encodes CSARGNRAQDYEQYF.

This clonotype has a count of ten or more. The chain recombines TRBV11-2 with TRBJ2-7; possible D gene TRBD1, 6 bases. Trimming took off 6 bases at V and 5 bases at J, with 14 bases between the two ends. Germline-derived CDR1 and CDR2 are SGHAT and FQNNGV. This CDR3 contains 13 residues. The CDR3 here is CASRKQGMDEQYF. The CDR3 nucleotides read TGTGCCAGCAGGAAACAGGGTATGGACGAGCAGTACTTC.

The CDR3: CASSTGTEPINYGYTF. CDR3 nucleotide sequence: TGTGCCAGCAGCACAGGAACGGAGCCTATTAACTATGGCTACACCTTC. The gene calls are TRBV6-5 and TRBJ1-2; the D gene is possibly TRBD1 (5 bases). The CDR3 covers 16 residues. The germline CDR1 and CDR2 sequences are MNHEY and SVGAGI. V shed 6 bases and J shed 1 base, with 18 bases lying between them.

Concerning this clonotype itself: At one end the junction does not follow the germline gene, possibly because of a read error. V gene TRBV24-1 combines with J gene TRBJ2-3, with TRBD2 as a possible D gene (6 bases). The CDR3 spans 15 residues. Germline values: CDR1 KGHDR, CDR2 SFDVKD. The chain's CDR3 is CVTSERANYADTQYF. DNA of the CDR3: TGTGTCACCAGCGAGCGGGCAAATTATGCAGATACGCAGTATTTT.

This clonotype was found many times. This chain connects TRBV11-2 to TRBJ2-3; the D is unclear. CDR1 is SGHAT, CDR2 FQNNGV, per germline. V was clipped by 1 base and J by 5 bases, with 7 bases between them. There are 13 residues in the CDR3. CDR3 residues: CASSLGALDTQYF. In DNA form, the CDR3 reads TGTGCCAGCAGCTTAGGGGCGTTAGATACGCAGTATTTT. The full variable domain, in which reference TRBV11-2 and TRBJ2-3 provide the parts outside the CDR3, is EAGVAQSPRYKIIEKRQSVAFWCNPISGHATLYWYQQILGQGPKLLIQFQNNGVVDDSQLPKDRFSAERLKGVDSTLKIQPAKLEDSAVYLCASSLGALDTQYFGPGTRLTVL.